The rows below give T cell receptor beta chains drawn from one sample of a study of glioma-infiltrating T cells. TCRdb re-derived calls from the multiplex PCR reads in MiXCR, one entry per CDR3 protein. The profile shows around 150,000 distinct CDR3 sequences, roughly two fifths of them singletons. The sequencing sample was made of glioma tissue, nonneoplastic brain tissue, or PBMCs (not recorded which). These receptors originate from a human donor with low-grade glioma or glioblastoma, undergoing nonglioma brain surgery, or in good health (not recorded which). Each CDR3 is given with its conserved first and last residue. Fields, in order: clone size, J gene, V gene, CDR3 length, D gene, CDR3 DNA, CDR3 protein. The D gene is left open where the match is weak. Size values are once, few and many counts, or a class for expanded clones, and some rows have none.

clone size: many
J gene: TRBJ1-5
V gene: TRBV20-1
CDR3 length: 14
D gene: .
CDR3 DNA: TGCAGTGCGCCTCAGGGAACGGGCAATCAGCCCCAGCATTTT
CDR3 protein: CSAPQGTGNQPQHF

clone size: many
J gene: TRBJ2-3
V gene: TRBV20-1
CDR3 length: 14
D gene: TRBD2
CDR3 DNA: TGCAGTGCTCGACTAGCGGGGATCACAGATACGCAGTATTTT
CDR3 protein: CSARLAGITDTQYF

clone size: .
J gene: TRBJ2-7
V gene: TRBV4-1
CDR3 length: 14
D gene: TRBD2
CDR3 DNA: TGCGCCAGCAGCCAAGAAGGGGCTAGCGGGAGACTGTACTTC
CDR3 protein: CASSQEGASGRLYF

clone size: .
J gene: TRBJ1-1
V gene: TRBV27
CDR3 length: 15
D gene: .
CDR3 DNA: TGTGCCAGCAGTTCTAAACCGGGCCTGGGCCTTGAAGCTTTCTTT
CDR3 protein: CASSSKPGLGLEAFF

clone size: .
J gene: TRBJ2-4
V gene: TRBV15
CDR3 length: 18
D gene: TRBD2
CDR3 DNA: TGTGCCACCAGCAGCAAAGAAACTAGCGGATTAGCCAAAAACATTCAGTACTTC
CDR3 protein: CATSSKETSGLAKNIQYF

clone size: .
J gene: TRBJ2-5
V gene: TRBV6-1
CDR3 length: 18
D gene: TRBD2
CDR3 DNA: TGTGCCAGCAGCCAAGAGGTCGGGCGCGGGAGGGCCTATGAGACCCAGTACTTC
CDR3 protein: CASSQEVGRGRAYETQYF

clone size: .
J gene: TRBJ2-2
V gene: TRBV10-1
CDR3 length: 15
D gene: .
CDR3 DNA: TGCGCCAGCAGTGGGGTCGGGCGGTACACCGGGGAGCTGTTTTTT
CDR3 protein: CASSGVGRYTGELFF

clone size: .
J gene: TRBJ1-1
V gene: TRBV7-9
CDR3 length: 14
D gene: .
CDR3 DNA: TGTGCCAGCAGGGGGCAGAGCCTTGACACTGAAGCTTTCTTT
CDR3 protein: CASRGQSLDTEAFF

clone size: .
J gene: TRBJ2-3
V gene: TRBV18
CDR3 length: 15
D gene: .
CDR3 DNA: TGTGCCAGCAGCCAAGTCGGGGATGTGGCAGATACGCAGTATTTT
CDR3 protein: CASSQVGDVADTQYF

clone size: once
J gene: TRBJ2-1
V gene: TRBV7-2
CDR3 length: 14
D gene: .
CDR3 DNA: TGTGCCAGCAGCCCTGAAGCCGGCTACAATGAGCAGTTCTTC
CDR3 protein: CASSPEAGYNEQFF

clone size: few
J gene: TRBJ2-3
V gene: TRBV10-3
CDR3 length: 13
D gene: .
CDR3 DNA: TGTGCCATCAGTGAGTCAGGGGCAGATACGCAGTATTTT
CDR3 protein: CAISESGADTQYF

clone size: few
J gene: TRBJ2-3
V gene: TRBV20-1
CDR3 length: 13
D gene: .
CDR3 DNA: TGCAGTGCCCCAGACGGGAACACAGATACGCAGTATTTT
CDR3 protein: CSAPDGNTDTQYF

clone size: .
J gene: TRBJ2-1
V gene: TRBV7-2
CDR3 length: 14
D gene: .
CDR3 DNA: TGTGCCAGCAGCCTAGGTATTAGCGGAAATGAGCAGTTCTTC
CDR3 protein: CASSLGISGNEQFF

clone size: .
J gene: TRBJ2-3
V gene: TRBV10-3
CDR3 length: 17
D gene: TRBD2
CDR3 DNA: TGTGCCACGGGACCCACTAGCGGGAGGAGATCCACAGATACGCAGTATTTT
CDR3 protein: CATGPTSGRRSTDTQYF

clone size: few
J gene: TRBJ1-5
V gene: TRBV6-5
CDR3 length: 13
D gene: .
CDR3 DNA: TGTGCCAGCAGGGGACGGGTGAATCAGCCCCAGCATTTT
CDR3 protein: CASRGRVNQPQHF

clone size: .
J gene: TRBJ2-5
V gene: TRBV27
CDR3 length: 11
D gene: .
CDR3 DNA: TGTGCCAGCAGATCCTTGGAGACCCAGTACTTC
CDR3 protein: CASRSLETQYF

clone size: .
J gene: TRBJ2-7
V gene: TRBV7-2
CDR3 length: 15
D gene: TRBD2
CDR3 DNA: TGTGCCAGCAGCTTAGAAGCGGGAGGAGGCCACGAGAAGTACTTC
CDR3 protein: CASSLEAGGGHEKYF

clone size: .
J gene: TRBJ1-4
V gene: TRBV20-1
CDR3 length: 13
D gene: .
CDR3 DNA: TGCAGTGATTTACAGGGAAGTAGGGAAAAACTGTTTTTT
CDR3 protein: CSDLQGSREKLFF

clone size: .
J gene: TRBJ2-7
V gene: TRBV20-1
CDR3 length: 15
D gene: .
CDR3 DNA: TGCAGTGCTAGGAAGGGGGTAACGGATCACTACGAGCAGTACTTC
CDR3 protein: CSARKGVTDHYEQYF

clone size: .
J gene: TRBJ2-5
V gene: TRBV6-1
CDR3 length: 17
D gene: .
CDR3 DNA: TGTGCCAGCAGTGAAAGTCAGGGATTGGGGGACCGAGAGACCCAGTACTTC
CDR3 protein: CASSESQGLGDRETQYF

clone size: many
J gene: TRBJ1-1
V gene: TRBV6-1
CDR3 length: 13
D gene: .
CDR3 DNA: TGTGCCAGTCAAAGAGTGCTGTCCCCGGCGGATTTCTTT
CDR3 protein: CASQRVLSPADFF

clone size: .
J gene: TRBJ2-1
V gene: TRBV20-1
CDR3 length: 17
D gene: TRBD2
CDR3 DNA: TGCAGTGCGCAGGGACTAGCGGGAGGGCCGCGGGACAATGAGCAGTTCTTC
CDR3 protein: CSAQGLAGGPRDNEQFF

clone size: many
J gene: TRBJ2-3
V gene: TRBV6-1
CDR3 length: 14
D gene: TRBD2
CDR3 DNA: TGTGCCAGCACTGAACCCGGGAGGACAGATACGCAGTATTTT
CDR3 protein: CASTEPGRTDTQYF

clone size: few
J gene: TRBJ1-2
V gene: TRBV25-1
CDR3 length: 15
D gene: .
CDR3 DNA: TGTGCCAGCAGTGAATTGGGACGGCCTTCCCAGGGCTACACCTTC
CDR3 protein: CASSELGRPSQGYTF

clone size: .
J gene: TRBJ2-7
V gene: TRBV6-1
CDR3 length: 14
D gene: TRBD1
CDR3 DNA: TGTGCCAGCAGAAGGTCTAGGGGGCTCAACGAGCAGTACTTC
CDR3 protein: CASRRSRGLNEQYF

clone size: .
J gene: TRBJ2-4
V gene: TRBV27
CDR3 length: 13
D gene: TRBD1
CDR3 DNA: TGTGCCAGCAGTCCGGGGACAGAAAACATTCAGTACTTC
CDR3 protein: CASSPGTENIQYF

clone size: .
J gene: TRBJ1-5
V gene: TRBV20-1
CDR3 length: 14
D gene: TRBD1
CDR3 DNA: TGCAGTGCCCTGGGCCTCCAGGGGGATCAGCCCCAGCATTTT
CDR3 protein: CSALGLQGDQPQHF

clone size: .
J gene: TRBJ1-1
V gene: TRBV2
CDR3 length: 12
D gene: .
CDR3 DNA: TGTGCCAGCTCAGGATCCGAAAAAATGGCTTTCTTT
CDR3 protein: CASSGSEKMAFF

clone size: few
J gene: TRBJ1-6
V gene: TRBV6-1
CDR3 length: 14
D gene: .
CDR3 DNA: TGTGCCAGCAGTGAAGCGAGGGCTGAGTCACTCCTCCACTTT
CDR3 protein: CASSEARAESLLHF

clone size: .
J gene: TRBJ1-5
V gene: TRBV20-1
CDR3 length: 13
D gene: .
CDR3 DNA: TGCAGTGCTAGAGTGGGGTTTTCTCAGCCCCAGCATTTT
CDR3 protein: CSARVGFSQPQHF

clone size: many
J gene: TRBJ1-1
V gene: TRBV10-3
CDR3 length: 15
D gene: .
CDR3 DNA: TGTGCCATCAGTGACATAGGGGCGAGGGACACTGAAGCTTTCTTT
CDR3 protein: CAISDIGARDTEAFF

clone size: .
J gene: TRBJ1-5
V gene: TRBV24-1
CDR3 length: 16
D gene: .
CDR3 DNA: TGTGCCACCAGTGATTCTGGGACCGCTAGCAATCAGCCCCAGCATTTT
CDR3 protein: CATSDSGTASNQPQHF

clone size: .
J gene: TRBJ2-7
V gene: TRBV7-2
CDR3 length: 12
D gene: .
CDR3 DNA: TGTGCCAGCATGGGCGGCGGTTACGAGCAGTACTTC
CDR3 protein: CASMGGGYEQYF

clone size: .
J gene: TRBJ2-5
V gene: TRBV7-2
CDR3 length: 13
D gene: TRBD1
CDR3 DNA: TGTGCCAGCAGCTCGGGACAGAAAGAGACCCAGTACTTC
CDR3 protein: CASSSGQKETQYF

clone size: .
J gene: TRBJ2-3
V gene: TRBV4-3
CDR3 length: 13
D gene: .
CDR3 DNA: TGCGCCAGCAGCCAAGGCGTAGGGGATACGCAGTATTTT
CDR3 protein: CASSQGVGDTQYF

clone size: many
J gene: TRBJ2-1
V gene: TRBV7-2
CDR3 length: 14
D gene: TRBD2
CDR3 DNA: TGTGCCAGCAGAACATCCGGGACTAGCTATGAGCAGTTCTTC
CDR3 protein: CASRTSGTSYEQFF

clone size: .
J gene: TRBJ1-6
V gene: TRBV4-1
CDR3 length: 13
D gene: TRBD1
CDR3 DNA: TGCGCCAGCAGCCAGGGACAGAATTCACCCCTCCACTTT
CDR3 protein: CASSQGQNSPLHF

clone size: .
J gene: TRBJ1-1
V gene: TRBV19
CDR3 length: 13
D gene: .
CDR3 DNA: TGTGCCAGTAGCCTTTTTCAGGGGACTGAAGCTTTCTTT
CDR3 protein: CASSLFQGTEAFF

clone size: .
J gene: TRBJ2-2
V gene: TRBV7-2
CDR3 length: 14
D gene: .
CDR3 DNA: TGTGCCAGCAGCTTCAACAGGGACGCCGGGGAGCTGTTTTTT
CDR3 protein: CASSFNRDAGELFF

clone size: .
J gene: TRBJ2-7
V gene: TRBV6-4
CDR3 length: 15
D gene: .
CDR3 DNA: TGTGCCAGCAGTCGGGAGTATAGCTCCTACAATGAGCAGTACTTC
CDR3 protein: CASSREYSSYNEQYF

clone size: .
J gene: TRBJ2-5
V gene: TRBV18
CDR3 length: 15
D gene: .
CDR3 DNA: TGTGCCAGCTCACCACCATCGACAGCCCGGGAGACCCAGTACTTC
CDR3 protein: CASSPPSTARETQYF

clone size: .
J gene: TRBJ2-3
V gene: TRBV7-9
CDR3 length: 15
D gene: .
CDR3 DNA: TGTGCCAGCAGCTCTAGGGGGATGCGCACAGATACGCAGTATTTT
CDR3 protein: CASSSRGMRTDTQYF

clone size: .
J gene: TRBJ2-1
V gene: TRBV4-1
CDR3 length: 14
D gene: .
CDR3 DNA: TGCGCCAGCAAAACTAGCCCAATTTACAATGAGCAGTTCTTC
CDR3 protein: CASKTSPIYNEQFF

clone size: few
J gene: TRBJ2-4
V gene: TRBV28
CDR3 length: 15
D gene: .
CDR3 DNA: TGTGCCAGCAGTTTATCAACGCTAGCCAAAAACATTCAGTACTTC
CDR3 protein: CASSLSTLAKNIQYF

clone size: .
J gene: TRBJ2-1
V gene: TRBV7-9
CDR3 length: 16
D gene: TRBD2
CDR3 DNA: TGTGCCAGCAGCTATTATGAGCGGGGGGGATCGCTTGAGCAGTTCTTC
CDR3 protein: CASSYYERGGSLEQFF

clone size: .
J gene: TRBJ2-2
V gene: TRBV5-1
CDR3 length: 12
D gene: .
CDR3 DNA: TGCGCCAGCAGCACCGACACCGGGGAGCTGTTTTTT
CDR3 protein: CASSTDTGELFF

clone size: few
J gene: TRBJ2-5
V gene: TRBV28
CDR3 length: 12
D gene: .
CDR3 DNA: TGTGCCAGCATGGAGGCTCAAGAGACCCAGTACTTC
CDR3 protein: CASMEAQETQYF

clone size: .
J gene: TRBJ1-1
V gene: TRBV20-1
CDR3 length: 11
D gene: .
CDR3 DNA: TGCAGTGCTTACGGGGGCTTTGAAGCTTTCTTT
CDR3 protein: CSAYGGFEAFF

clone size: few
J gene: TRBJ2-3
V gene: TRBV14
CDR3 length: 14
D gene: .
CDR3 DNA: TGTGCCAGCAGCCAACAGGGGACGGTGGATACGCAGTATTTT
CDR3 protein: CASSQQGTVDTQYF

clone size: .
J gene: TRBJ2-1
V gene: TRBV7-9
CDR3 length: 15
D gene: TRBD2
CDR3 DNA: TGTGCCAGCAGCTTAGATGGACTAGACCGAAATGAGCAGTTCTTC
CDR3 protein: CASSLDGLDRNEQFF

clone size: .
J gene: TRBJ2-1
V gene: TRBV5-6
CDR3 length: 14
D gene: .
CDR3 DNA: TGTGCCAGCAGCGAGCGGAACGTCGTCAATGAGCAGTTCTTC
CDR3 protein: CASSERNVVNEQFF

clone size: .
J gene: TRBJ1-2
V gene: TRBV28
CDR3 length: 13
D gene: .
CDR3 DNA: TGTGCCAGCAGCCTTATCAGGGGAGCTGGCTACACCTTC
CDR3 protein: CASSLIRGAGYTF

clone size: .
J gene: TRBJ2-3
V gene: TRBV2
CDR3 length: 16
D gene: .
CDR3 DNA: TGTGCCAGCACTGCTTACGGGACAATTAGCACAGATACGCAGTATTTT
CDR3 protein: CASTAYGTISTDTQYF

clone size: once
J gene: TRBJ1-2
V gene: TRBV9
CDR3 length: 14
D gene: .
CDR3 DNA: TGTGCCAGCAGCGTAGACAACTCTAACTATGGCTACACCTTC
CDR3 protein: CASSVDNSNYGYTF

clone size: .
J gene: TRBJ2-7
V gene: TRBV20-1
CDR3 length: 13
D gene: TRBD1
CDR3 DNA: TGCAGTGCAAGTGGACAGGGTGGGAGCGAGCAGTACTTC
CDR3 protein: CSASGQGGSEQYF

clone size: few
J gene: TRBJ1-3
V gene: TRBV6-1
CDR3 length: 16
D gene: TRBD1
CDR3 DNA: TGTGCCAGCAGTCCATGGACAGGGGGCGGCGGAAACACCATATATTTT
CDR3 protein: CASSPWTGGGGNTIYF

clone size: .
J gene: TRBJ2-5
V gene: TRBV6-2/TRBV6-3
CDR3 length: 15
D gene: TRBD2
CDR3 DNA: TGTGCCAGCAGCGACCGCTCTAGCGGAAAAGAGACCCAGTACTTC
CDR3 protein: CASSDRSSGKETQYF